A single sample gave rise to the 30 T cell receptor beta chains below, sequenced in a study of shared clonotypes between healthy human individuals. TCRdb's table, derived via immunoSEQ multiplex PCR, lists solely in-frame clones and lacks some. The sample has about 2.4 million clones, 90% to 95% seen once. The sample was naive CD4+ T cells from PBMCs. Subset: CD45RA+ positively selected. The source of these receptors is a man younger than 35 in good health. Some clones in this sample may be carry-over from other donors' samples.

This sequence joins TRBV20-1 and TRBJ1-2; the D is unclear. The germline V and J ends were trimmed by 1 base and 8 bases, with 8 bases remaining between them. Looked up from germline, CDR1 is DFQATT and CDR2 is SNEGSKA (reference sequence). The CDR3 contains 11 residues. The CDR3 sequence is CSARAPTGYTF. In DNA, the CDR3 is TGCAGTGCTAGAGCCCCAACGGGCTACACCTTC.

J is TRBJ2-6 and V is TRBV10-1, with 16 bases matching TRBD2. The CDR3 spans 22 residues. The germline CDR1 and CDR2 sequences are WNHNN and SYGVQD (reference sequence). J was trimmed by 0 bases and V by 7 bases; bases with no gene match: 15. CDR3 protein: CASIGTGPGLAGGSSGANVLTF. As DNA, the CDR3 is TGCGCCAGCATCGGGACAGGGCCGGGACTAGCGGGAGGGAGCTCTGGGGCCAACGTCCTGACTTTC.

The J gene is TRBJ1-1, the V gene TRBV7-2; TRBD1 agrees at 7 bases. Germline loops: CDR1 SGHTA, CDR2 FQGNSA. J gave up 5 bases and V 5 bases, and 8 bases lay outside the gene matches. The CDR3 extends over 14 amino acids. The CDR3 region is CASSQDRRGTEAFF. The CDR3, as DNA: TGTGCCAGCAGCCAGGACAGGCGGGGGACTGAAGCTTTCTTT.

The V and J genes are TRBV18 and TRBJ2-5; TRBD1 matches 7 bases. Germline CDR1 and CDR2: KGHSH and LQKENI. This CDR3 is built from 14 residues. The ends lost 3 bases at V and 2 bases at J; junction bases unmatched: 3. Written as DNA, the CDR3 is TGTGCCAGCTCACCCGGACAGGAGCAAGAGACCCAGTACTTC. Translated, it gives CASSPGQEQETQYF.

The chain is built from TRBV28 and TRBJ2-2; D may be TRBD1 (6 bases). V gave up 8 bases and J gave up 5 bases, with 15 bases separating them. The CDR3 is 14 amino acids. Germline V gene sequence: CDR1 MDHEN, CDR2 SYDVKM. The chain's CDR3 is CASLLGQRTGELFF. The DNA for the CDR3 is TGTGCCAGCCTCCTTGGACAGAGGACCGGGGAGCTGTTTTTT. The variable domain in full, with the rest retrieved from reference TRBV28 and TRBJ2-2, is DVKVTQSSRYLVKRTGEKVFLECVQDMDHENMFWYRQDPGLGLRLIYFSYDVKMKEKGDIPEGYSVSREKKERFSLILESASTNQTSMYLCASLLGQRTGELFFGEGSRLTVL.

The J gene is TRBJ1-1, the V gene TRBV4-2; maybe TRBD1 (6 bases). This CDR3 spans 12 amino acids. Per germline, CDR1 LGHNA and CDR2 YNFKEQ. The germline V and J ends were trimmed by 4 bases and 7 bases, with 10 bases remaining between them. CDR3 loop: CASSPAGVEAFF. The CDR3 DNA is TGTGCCAGCAGCCCGGCAGGGGTTGAAGCTTTCTTT.

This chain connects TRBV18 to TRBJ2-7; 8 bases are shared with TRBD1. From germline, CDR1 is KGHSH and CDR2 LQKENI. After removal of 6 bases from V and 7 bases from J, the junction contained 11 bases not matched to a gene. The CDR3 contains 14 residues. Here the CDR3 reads CASSPDRALREQYF. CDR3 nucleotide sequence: TGTGCCAGCTCTCCGGACAGGGCCCTACGGGAGCAGTACTTC.

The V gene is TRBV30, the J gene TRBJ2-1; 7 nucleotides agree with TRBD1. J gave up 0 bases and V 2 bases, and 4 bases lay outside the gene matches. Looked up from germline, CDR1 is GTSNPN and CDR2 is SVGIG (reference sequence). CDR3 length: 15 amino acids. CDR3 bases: TGTGCCTGGAGTAACAGGGGCACCTCCTACAATGAGCAGTTCTTC. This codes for CAWSNRGTSYNEQFF.

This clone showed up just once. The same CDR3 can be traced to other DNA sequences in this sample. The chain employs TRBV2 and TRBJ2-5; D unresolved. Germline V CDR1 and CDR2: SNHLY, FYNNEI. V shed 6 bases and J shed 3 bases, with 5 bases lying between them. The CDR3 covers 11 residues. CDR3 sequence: CASRAEETQYF. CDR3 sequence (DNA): TGTGCCAGCAGAGCTGAAGAGACCCAGTACTTC.

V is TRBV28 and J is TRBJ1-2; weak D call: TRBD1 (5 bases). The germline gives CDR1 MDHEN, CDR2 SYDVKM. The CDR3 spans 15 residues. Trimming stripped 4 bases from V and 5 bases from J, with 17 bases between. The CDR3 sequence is CASSSSRVGGYGYTF. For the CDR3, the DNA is TGTGCCAGCAGTTCCTCTCGTGTCGGGGGATATGGCTACACCTTC.

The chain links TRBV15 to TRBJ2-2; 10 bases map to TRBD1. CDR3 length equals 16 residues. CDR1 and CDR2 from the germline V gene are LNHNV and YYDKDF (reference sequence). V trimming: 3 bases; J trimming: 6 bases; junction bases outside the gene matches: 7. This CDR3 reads CATSSGQGGLAGELFF. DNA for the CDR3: TGTGCCACCAGCAGCGGACAGGGGGGTCTCGCCGGGGAGCTGTTTTTT.

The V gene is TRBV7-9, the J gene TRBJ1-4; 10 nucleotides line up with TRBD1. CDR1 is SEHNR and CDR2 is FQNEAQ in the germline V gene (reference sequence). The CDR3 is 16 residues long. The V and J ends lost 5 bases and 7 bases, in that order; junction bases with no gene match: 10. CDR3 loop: CASSAGQGLGGEKLFF. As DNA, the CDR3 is TGTGCCAGCAGCGCGGGACAGGGGTTAGGTGGTGAAAAACTGTTTTTT.

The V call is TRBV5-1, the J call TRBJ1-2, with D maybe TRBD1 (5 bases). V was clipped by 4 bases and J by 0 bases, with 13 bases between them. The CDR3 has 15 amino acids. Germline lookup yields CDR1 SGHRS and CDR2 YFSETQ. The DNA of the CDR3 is TGCGCCAGCAGCCTATCGGGGGGTTCTAACTATGGCTACACCTTC. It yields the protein CASSLSGGSNYGYTF. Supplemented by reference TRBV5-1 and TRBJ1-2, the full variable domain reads KAGVTQTPRYLIKTRGQQVTLSCSPISGHRSVSWYQQTPGQGLQFLFEYFSETQRNKGNFPGRFSGRQFSNSRSEMNVSTLELGDSALYLCASSLSGGSNYGYTFGSGTRLTVV.

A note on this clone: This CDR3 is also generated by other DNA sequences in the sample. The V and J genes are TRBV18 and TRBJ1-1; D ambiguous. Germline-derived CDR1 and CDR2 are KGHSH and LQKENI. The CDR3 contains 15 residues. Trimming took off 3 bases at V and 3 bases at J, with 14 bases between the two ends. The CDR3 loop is CASSPLTGGYTEAFF. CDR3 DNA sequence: TGTGCCAGCTCACCTCTTACTGGAGGGTACACTGAAGCTTTCTTT.

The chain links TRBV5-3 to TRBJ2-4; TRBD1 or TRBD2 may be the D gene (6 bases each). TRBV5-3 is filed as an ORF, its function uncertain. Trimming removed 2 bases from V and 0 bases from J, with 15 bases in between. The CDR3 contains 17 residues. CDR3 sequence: CARSFPGAGVAKNIQYF. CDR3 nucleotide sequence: TGTGCCAGAAGCTTCCCGGGGGCAGGAGTAGCCAAAAACATTCAGTACTTC.

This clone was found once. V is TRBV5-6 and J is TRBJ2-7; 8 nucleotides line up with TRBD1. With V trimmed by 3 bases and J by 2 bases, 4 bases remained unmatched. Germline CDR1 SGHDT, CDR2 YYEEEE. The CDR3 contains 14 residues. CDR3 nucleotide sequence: TGTGCCAGCAGCTGGGACAGGAGTACCTACGAGCAGTACTTC. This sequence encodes CASSWDRSTYEQYF.

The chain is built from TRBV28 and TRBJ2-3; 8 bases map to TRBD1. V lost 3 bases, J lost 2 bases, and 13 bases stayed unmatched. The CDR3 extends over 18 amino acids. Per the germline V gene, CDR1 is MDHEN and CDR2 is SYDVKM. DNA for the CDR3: TGTGCCAGCAGTTTTTATTCTGACACAGGGGGACCCACAGATACGCAGTATTTT. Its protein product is CASSFYSDTGGPTDTQYF.

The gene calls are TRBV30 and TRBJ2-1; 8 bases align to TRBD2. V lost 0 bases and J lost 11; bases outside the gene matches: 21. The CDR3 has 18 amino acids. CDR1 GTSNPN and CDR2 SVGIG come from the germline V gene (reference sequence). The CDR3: CAWSVRWGVASGRGKQFF. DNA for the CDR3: TGTGCCTGGAGTGTACGGTGGGGGGTGGCTAGCGGGCGCGGGAAGCAGTTCTTC.

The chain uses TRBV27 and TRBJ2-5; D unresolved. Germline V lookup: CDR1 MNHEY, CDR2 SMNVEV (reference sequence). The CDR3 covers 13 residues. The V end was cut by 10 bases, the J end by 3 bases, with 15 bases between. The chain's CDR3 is CANPDTFKETQYF. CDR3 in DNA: TGTGCCAACCCAGACACCTTTAAAGAGACCCAGTACTTC.

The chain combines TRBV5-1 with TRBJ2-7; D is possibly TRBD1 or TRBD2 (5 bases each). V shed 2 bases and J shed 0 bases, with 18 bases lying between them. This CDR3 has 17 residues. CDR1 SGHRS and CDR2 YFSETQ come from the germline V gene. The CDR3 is CASSFNIGGESSYEQYF. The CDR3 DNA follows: TGCGCCAGCAGCTTTAATATTGGGGGTGAGAGCTCCTACGAGCAGTACTTC. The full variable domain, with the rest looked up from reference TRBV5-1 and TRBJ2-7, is KAGVTQTPRYLIKTRGQQVTLSCSPISGHRSVSWYQQTPGQGLQFLFEYFSETQRNKGNFPGRFSGRQFSNSRSEMNVSTLELGDSALYLCASSFNIGGESSYEQYFGPGTRLTVT.

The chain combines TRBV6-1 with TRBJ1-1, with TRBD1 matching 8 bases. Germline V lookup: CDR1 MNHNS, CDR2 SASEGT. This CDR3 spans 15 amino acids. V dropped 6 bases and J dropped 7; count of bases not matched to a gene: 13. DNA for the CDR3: TGTGCCAGCAGGGGAGGCACCACAGGGGGGAATGAAGCTTTCTTT. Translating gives CASRGGTTGGNEAFF.

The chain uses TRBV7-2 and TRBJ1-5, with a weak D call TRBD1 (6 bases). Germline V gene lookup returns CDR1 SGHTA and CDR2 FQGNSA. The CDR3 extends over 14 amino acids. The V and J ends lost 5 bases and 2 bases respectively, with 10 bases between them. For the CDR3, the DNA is TGTGCCAGCAGCCGGGGGGGGCGCAATCAGCCCCAGCATTTT. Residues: CASSRGGRNQPQHF. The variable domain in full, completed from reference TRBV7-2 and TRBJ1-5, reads GAGVSQSPSNKVTEKGKDVELRCDPISGHTALYWYRQSLGQGLEFLIYFQGNSAPDKSGLPSDRFSAERTGGSVSTLTIQRTQQEDSAVYLCASSRGGRNQPQHFGDGTRLSIL.

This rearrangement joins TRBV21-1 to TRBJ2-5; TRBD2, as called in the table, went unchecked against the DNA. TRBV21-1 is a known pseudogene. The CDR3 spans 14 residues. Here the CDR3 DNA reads TGTGCCAGCAGCCCCCCGGGATCCGAAGAGACCCAGTACTTC. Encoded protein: CASSPPGSEETQYF.

The CDR3 sequence is CASSIVFASAQETQYF. The CDR3 nucleotides read TGTGCCAGTAGTATAGTTTTTGCGAGCGCTCAAGAGACCCAGTACTTC. V is TRBV19 and J is TRBJ2-5; D is ambiguous. CDR1 is LNHDA, CDR2 SQIVND, per germline (reference sequence). The CDR3 has 16 residues. Trimming took 1 base from V and 2 from J, leaving 14 bases between them. Together with reference TRBV19 and TRBJ2-5, the CDR3 gives the full variable domain: DGGITQSPKYLFRKEGQNVTLSCEQNLNHDAMYWYRQDPGQGLRLIYYSQIVNDFQKGDIAEGYSVSREKKESFPLTVTSAQKNPTAFYLCASSIVFASAQETQYFGPGTRLLVL.

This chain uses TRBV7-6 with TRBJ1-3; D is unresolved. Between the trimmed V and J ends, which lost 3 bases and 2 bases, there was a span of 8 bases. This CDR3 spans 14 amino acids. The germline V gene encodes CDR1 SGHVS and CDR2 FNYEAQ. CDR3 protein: CASSFDPAGNTIYF. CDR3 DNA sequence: TGTGCCAGCAGCTTTGACCCAGCTGGAAACACCATATATTTT.

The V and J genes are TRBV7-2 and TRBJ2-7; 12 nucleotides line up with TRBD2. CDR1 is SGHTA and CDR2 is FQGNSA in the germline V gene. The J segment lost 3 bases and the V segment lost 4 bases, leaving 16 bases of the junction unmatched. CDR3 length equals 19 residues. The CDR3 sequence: CASSSPPSGRAFDIYEQYF. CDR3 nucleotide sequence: TGTGCCAGCAGCTCCCCCCCTAGCGGGAGGGCCTTTGACATCTACGAGCAGTACTTC.

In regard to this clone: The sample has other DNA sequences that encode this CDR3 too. The CDR3 protein is CASSSGESSYEQYF. Written as DNA, the CDR3 is TGCGCCAGCAGCTCCGGGGAGAGCTCCTACGAGCAGTACTTC. The chain carries TRBV5-1 and TRBJ2-7; weak D call: TRBD2 (5 bases). Germline CDR1 and CDR2: SGHRS and YFSETQ. Trimming removed 3 bases at V and 0 bases at J, with 10 bases between. This CDR3 region has 14 residues.

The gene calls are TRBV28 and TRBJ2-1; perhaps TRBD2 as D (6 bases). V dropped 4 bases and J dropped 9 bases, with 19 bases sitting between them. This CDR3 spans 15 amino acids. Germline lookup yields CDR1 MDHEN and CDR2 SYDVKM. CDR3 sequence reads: CASSSTGTASPEQFF. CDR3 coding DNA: TGTGCCAGCAGTTCTACCGGGACTGCTTCCCCTGAGCAGTTCTTC.

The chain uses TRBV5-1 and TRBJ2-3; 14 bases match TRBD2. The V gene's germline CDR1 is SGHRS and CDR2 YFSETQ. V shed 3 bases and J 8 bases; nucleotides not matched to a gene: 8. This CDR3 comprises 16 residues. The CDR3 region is CASSSPGLAGVGTQYF. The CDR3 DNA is TGCGCCAGCAGCTCTCCGGGACTAGCGGGAGTGGGTACGCAGTATTTT.

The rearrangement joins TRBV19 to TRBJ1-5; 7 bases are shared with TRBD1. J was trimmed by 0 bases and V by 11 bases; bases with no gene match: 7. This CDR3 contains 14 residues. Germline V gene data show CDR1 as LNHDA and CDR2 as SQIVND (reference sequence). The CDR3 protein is CAGGTAYSNQPQHF. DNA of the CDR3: TGTGCCGGGGGGACAGCTTATAGCAATCAGCCCCAGCATTTT. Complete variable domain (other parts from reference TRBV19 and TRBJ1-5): DGGITQSPKYLFRKEGQNVTLSCEQNLNHDAMYWYRQDPGQGLRLIYYSQIVNDFQKGDIAEGYSVSREKKESFPLTVTSAQKNPTAFYLCAGGTAYSNQPQHFGDGTRLSIL.